Listed below are T cell receptor beta chains from one sample, sequenced in a study of T cell repertoires in ileal Crohn's disease. Assay: immunoSEQ multiplex PCR; the TCRdb copy retains only in-frame clones and omits some. The table shows about 15,000 clones, with just under 80% occurring only once. The sequenced sample was ileal tissue. These TCRs come from an adult with Crohn's disease. CDR3s leave out the opening cysteine and the closing phenylalanine or tryptophan.

v_call: TRBV7-2
cdr3_length: 11
cdr3_aa: ASSSQQGTEAF

v_call: TRBV10-1
cdr3_length: 12
cdr3_aa: ASSEDRGTGELF

v_call: TRBV7-7
cdr3_length: 12
cdr3_aa: ASRPIVRGETQY

v_call: TRBV7-9
cdr3_length: 14
cdr3_aa: ASSLGQTTNTGELF

v_call: TRBV6-5
cdr3_length: 13
cdr3_aa: ASSTTGGGYNEQF

v_call: TRBV29-1
cdr3_length: 14
cdr3_aa: SVYLAGVGYTGELF

v_call: TRBV5-6
cdr3_length: 13
cdr3_aa: ASSLTGTGAEKQY

v_call: TRBV29-1
cdr3_length: 10
cdr3_aa: SVDRGGGGYT

v_call: TRBV2
cdr3_length: 14
cdr3_aa: ASSEARMRGKETQY

v_call: TRBV29-1
cdr3_length: 11
cdr3_aa: SVAGQGGQPQH

v_call: TRBV5-4
cdr3_length: 12
cdr3_aa: ASSLEQGRETQY

v_call: TRBV5-4
cdr3_length: 11
cdr3_aa: ASTRQGPETQY

v_call: TRBV5-4
cdr3_length: 14
cdr3_aa: ASSSSSTFPYNEQF

v_call: TRBV9
cdr3_length: 12
cdr3_aa: ASSPSLRTYEQY

v_call: TRBV6-5
cdr3_length: 11
cdr3_aa: ASRSTGAYGYT

v_call: TRBV19
cdr3_length: 13
cdr3_aa: ASRPSQGINYGYT

v_call: TRBV7-2
cdr3_length: 11
cdr3_aa: ASSLVSYNEQF

v_call: TRBV10-1
cdr3_length: 12
cdr3_aa: ASSGALTGNTIY

v_call: TRBV7-2
cdr3_length: 11
cdr3_aa: ASRGQGGEKLF

v_call: TRBV5-1
cdr3_length: 13
cdr3_aa: ASSLSLAGGETQY

v_call: TRBV18
cdr3_length: 11
cdr3_aa: ASSPQQGNEQF

v_call: TRBV25-1
cdr3_length: 14
cdr3_aa: ASSDPTTGLGTEAF

v_call: TRBV7-3
cdr3_length: 14
cdr3_aa: ASSPSIGQGITEAF

v_call: TRBV6-1
cdr3_length: 13
cdr3_aa: ASSEAAGGPDTQY

v_call: TRBV6-1
cdr3_length: 11
cdr3_aa: ASRPDRVPGYT

v_call: TRBV7-9
cdr3_length: 11
cdr3_aa: ASSLGTSGAQY

v_call: TRBV4-1
cdr3_length: 11
cdr3_aa: ASSHSPGDEQY

v_call: TRBV7-3
cdr3_length: 12
cdr3_aa: ASSLMAGANVLT

v_call: TRBV10-3
cdr3_length: 13
cdr3_aa: AIRGDRGNTGELF

v_call: TRBV2
cdr3_length: 14
cdr3_aa: ASSEGGLAATDTQY

v_call: TRBV9
cdr3_length: 17
cdr3_aa: ASSVGLTGTPGAKNIQY

v_call: TRBV9
cdr3_length: 12
cdr3_aa: ASSVRQVNSPLH

v_call: TRBV5-1
cdr3_length: 13
cdr3_aa: ASSFRGLASETQY

v_call: TRBV12-1
cdr3_length: 13
cdr3_aa: ASRLSPEANEKLF

v_call: TRBV2
cdr3_length: 10
cdr3_aa: ATREGLDEAF

v_call: TRBV29-1
cdr3_length: 11
cdr3_aa: SVERVTGGEQY

v_call: TRBV25-1
cdr3_length: 14
cdr3_aa: ASSDMGQRTVYEQY